These T cell receptor beta chains were read from a single sample in a study of blood T cell repertoires in COVID-19. TCRdb's table, derived via immunoSEQ multiplex PCR, lists solely in-frame clones and lacks some. The sample lists approximately 66,000 clones; over 80% were seen once. Sequenced sample: peripheral blood. These receptors were taken from a human donor with active COVID-19. The donor label of this sample is uncertain. The CDR3 runs from the conserved cysteine through the conserved F or W. The D gene is left open where the match is weak. Clone sizes are given selectively: once, few, many, or a class where the clone is expanded.

J gene,D gene,CDR3 length,clone size,V gene,CDR3 DNA,CDR3 protein
TRBJ2-2,TRBD2,21,-,TRBV13,TGTGCCAGCACCCTTATGGGCCCAGGCCTTATGACTAGCGGTGGGTCGCCGGAGCTGTTTTTT,CASTLMGPGLMTSGGSPELFF
TRBJ2-7,TRBD1,12,-,TRBV29-1,TGCAGCGCTGGACAGGAGACCTACGAGCAGTACTTC,CSAGQETYEQYF
TRBJ2-5,TRBD1,15,-,TRBV4-3,TGCGCCAGCAGCCAGCCGGGACAGGGCCAAGAGACCCAGTACTTC,CASSQPGQGQETQYF
TRBJ2-5,-,16,-,TRBV21-1,TGTGCCAGCCGTAGCCTCTTAGCGGGATTGGGTGAGACCCAGTACTTC,CASRSLLAGLGETQYF
TRBJ1-1,TRBD1,15,few,TRBV24-1,TGTGCCACCAGTGAATCAACAGGGGGAAACACTGAAGCTTTCTTT,CATSESTGGNTEAFF
TRBJ2-7,TRBD1,13,-,TRBV5-4,TGTGCCAGTTCGGACAGGCCCTCCGGGGAGCAGTACTTC,CASSDRPSGEQYF
TRBJ1-5,-,17,-,TRBV28,TGTGCCAGCACATCGCAGGCAGACCTTTATAGCAATCAGCCCCAGCATTTT,CASTSQADLYSNQPQHF
TRBJ1-5,-,17,-,TRBV7-2,TGTGCCAGCAGCCCTTTCCAGGTTTACCATAGCAATCAGCCCCAGCATTTT,CASSPFQVYHSNQPQHF
TRBJ1-6,-,17,-,TRBV7-8,TGTGCCAGCAGCTTAGAAACAGGGCCGTCCTATAATTCACCCCTCCACTTT,CASSLETGPSYNSPLHF
TRBJ1-6,TRBD1,14,-,TRBV11-2,TGTGCCAGCAGCCCGGACAGGGTTAATTCACCCCTCCACTTT,CASSPDRVNSPLHF
TRBJ1-2,-,13,-,TRBV12-3/TRBV12-4,TGTGCCAGCAGTTTGAGGGGGAACTATGGCTACACCTTC,CASSLRGNYGYTF
TRBJ2-7,TRBD2,18,-,TRBV5-3,TGTGCCAGAAGCTTGGATCCGGGACTAGCGGGAGGGTTGTACGAGCAGTACTTC,CARSLDPGLAGGLYEQYF
TRBJ2-2,TRBD1,16,-,TRBV9,TGTGCCAGCAGCGCTGGGACAGGGTCAGGTATCGGGGAGCTGTTTTTT,CASSAGTGSGIGELFF
TRBJ2-7,TRBD2,13,few,TRBV10-3,TGTGCCATCAGAAGGGCTAGCGGCTACGAGCAGTACTTC,CAIRRASGYEQYF